This T cell receptor beta chain was captured by sequencing in a study of blood T cell repertoires in COVID-19. Repertoires were generated with immunoSEQ multiplex PCR, while TCRdb's copy carries only in-frame clones and drops some. Of some 63,000 clones listed, approximately 85% are singletons. V gave up 5 bases and J gave up 8 bases; unmatched junction bases: 8. The CDR3 consists of 14 residues. Germline CDR1 MRHNA, CDR2 SNTAGT. The sample consisted of peripheral blood. The receptor was derived from a human donor in a cohort sampled during active COVID-19. The J gene is TRBJ1-3, the V gene TRBV6-4; TRBD1 matches at 8 bases. The DNA of the CDR3 is TGTGCCAGCAGTAAGGACAGGGTGGGGCACACCATATATTTT. Translation gives CASSKDRVGHTIYF.